These 22 T cell receptor beta chains share one sample of origin, sequenced in a study of blood T cell repertoires in COVID-19. Repertoires were generated with immunoSEQ multiplex PCR, while TCRdb's copy carries only in-frame clones and drops some. The data show around 110,000 clones, over 60% seen once. The source material was peripheral blood. The source is a man at least 80 years old with COVID-19, enrolled during active disease.

Only a few counts were recorded for this clone. The junction and the germline gene differ at one end; a read error may be behind it. The chain employs TRBV6-6 and TRBJ1-5; 8 bases are a match to TRBD1. The CDR3 is 14 residues long. The germline V gene encodes CDR1 MNHNY and CDR2 SVGAGI (reference sequence). The CDR3 sequence: CASSDGQGNQPQHF. The CDR3 bases are TGTGCCAGCAGTGACGGACAGGGCAATCAACCCCAGCATTTT.

The chain links TRBV3-1 (or the pseudogene TRBV3-2) to TRBJ1-2, with D uncertain. Trimming stripped 4 bases from V and 8 bases from J, with 14 bases between. Germline values: CDR1 LGHDT, CDR2 YNNKEL (reference sequence). The CDR3 runs to 13 residues. CDR3 sequence (DNA): TGTGCCAGCAGCCCTCGAACGAGTTCGGGCTACACCTTC. The encoded protein is CASSPRTSSGYTF.

The chain carries TRBV11-3 and TRBJ2-1, with D perhaps matching TRBD2 (6 bases). The CDR3 totals 13 residues. Germline V gives CDR1 SGHNT, CDR2 YENEEA. With 4 bases removed from V and 10 bases from J, the gap between germline ends came to 14 bases. The CDR3 sequence: CASSSNSRGEQFF. CDR3 DNA: TGTGCCAGCAGCTCGAACTCTCGGGGGGAGCAGTTCTTC.

J is TRBJ1-3 and V is TRBV27; D is unresolved. Germline lookup yields CDR1 MNHEY and CDR2 SMNVEV (reference sequence). Deletions cut 6 bases from V and 4 bases from J, with 13 bases between. The CDR3 sequence is 14 residues long. CDR3 nucleotides: TGTGCCAGCAGACGGTCCAAGGAGGGAAACACCATATATTTT. It yields the protein CASRRSKEGNTIYF.

V usage is TRBV9 and J usage is TRBJ2-5; 13 bases are shared with TRBD2. Germline CDR1 is SGDLS and CDR2 is YYNGEE. This CDR3 has 16 amino acids. After removal of 3 bases from V and 3 bases from J, the junction contained 5 bases not matched to a gene. DNA of the CDR3: TGTGCCAGCAGCGGAGGACTAGCGGGAGCAGAAGAGACCCAGTACTTC. Encoded protein: CASSGGLAGAEETQYF.

The rearrangement uses TRBV5-5 and TRBJ2-3; TRBD1 matches 9 bases. Germline V CDR1 and CDR2: SGHKS, YYEKEE (reference sequence). Germline trimming cut 4 bases from V and 5 bases from J; bases unmatched to any gene: 5. The CDR3 contains 14 residues. CDR3 loop: CASSRDRAVDTQYF. The CDR3 nucleotides read TGTGCCAGCAGCCGGGACAGGGCGGTAGATACGCAGTATTTT. Combining the CDR3 with reference TRBV5-5 and TRBJ2-3 gives the whole variable domain DAGVTQSPTHLIKTRGQQVTLRCSPISGHKSVSWYQQVLGQGPQFIFQYYEKEERGRGNFPDRFSARQFPNYSSELNVNALLLGDSALYLCASSRDRAVDTQYFGPGTRLTVL.

This clone occurred once. This chain joins TRBV18 and TRBJ2-3, with 7 nucleotides matching TRBD1. CDR1 is KGHSH, CDR2 LQKENI, per germline. V trimming: 3 bases; J trimming: 2 bases; junction bases outside the gene matches: 2. The CDR3 sequence is 14 residues long. DNA of the CDR3: TGTGCCAGCTCACCTACAGGGGTCACAGATACGCAGTATTTT. Translation gives CASSPTGVTDTQYF. The full variable domain, with the rest looked up from reference TRBV18 and TRBJ2-3, is NAGVMQNPRHLVRRRGQEARLRCSPMKGHSHVYWYRQLPEEGLKFMVYLQKENIIDESGMPKERFSAEFPKEGPSILRIQQVVRGDSAAYFCASSPTGVTDTQYFGPGTRLTVL.

The chain joins TRBV5-1 to TRBJ2-1, with D maybe TRBD2 (5 bases). The germline V gene has CDR1 SGHRS and CDR2 YFSETQ. V lost 0 bases and J lost 7, with 14 bases in between. This CDR3 spans 15 amino acids. The CDR3 sequence is CASSLEAYEGNEQFF. The CDR3 DNA is TGCGCCAGCAGCTTGGAGGCATACGAGGGAAATGAGCAGTTCTTC.

The rearrangement uses TRBV6-5 and TRBJ2-1, with 7 nucleotides matching TRBD2. CDR1 and CDR2 (germline): MNHEY, SVGAGI. V lost 0 bases and J lost 4; bases outside the gene matches: 3. The CDR3 covers 15 residues. This CDR3 is CASSYSSGTYNEQFF. In DNA, the CDR3 is TGTGCCAGCAGTTACTCCAGCGGGACGTACAATGAGCAGTTCTTC.

This chain joins TRBV19 and TRBJ2-1; 7 positions match TRBD2. V lost 5 bases and J lost 1; bases outside the gene matches: 5. This CDR3 spans 15 amino acids. CDR1 and CDR2 from the germline V gene are LNHDA and SQIVND (reference sequence). The CDR3 DNA reads TGTGCCAGTAGTGCACGGCGGGGGTCCTACAATGAGCAGTTCTTC. Translation: CASSARRGSYNEQFF.

This chain connects TRBV3-1 (or the pseudogene TRBV3-2) to TRBJ2-1, with D perhaps TRBD1 (6 bases). The germline V gene encodes CDR1 LGHDT and CDR2 YNNKEL (reference sequence). The CDR3 totals 15 residues. V lost 2 bases and J lost 0, with 8 bases in between. The CDR3 nucleotides read TGTGCCAGCAGCCAACGGACAGCCTCCTACAATGAGCAGTTCTTC. Residues: CASSQRTASYNEQFF.

The chain recombines TRBV4-1 with TRBJ2-3; TRBD2 matches at 10 bases. Germline values: CDR1 MGHRA, CDR2 YSYEKL. The CDR3 covers 16 residues. Trimming removed 2 bases from V and 10 bases from J; junction bases left unmatched: 12. CDR3 sequence (DNA): TGCGCCAGCAGCCAACAAGGGCTAGCGGGAGCTGGCGCGCAGTATTTT. This encodes CASSQQGLAGAGAQYF.

The rearrangement uses TRBV27 and TRBJ2-1; D is unclear. Between the trimmed V and J ends, which lost 6 bases and 0 bases, there was a span of 12 bases. The CDR3 has 15 residues. Per the germline V gene, CDR1 is MNHEY and CDR2 is SMNVEV (reference sequence). The CDR3: CASRLQWFSYNEQFF. CDR3 sequence (DNA): TGTGCCAGCAGATTGCAGTGGTTCTCCTACAATGAGCAGTTCTTC.

The table lists this clone with a few counts. The CDR3 DNA reads as TGTGCCAGCAGCTTTGGGGAAGGGAGCTATGGCTACACCTTC. This encodes CASSFGEGSYGYTF. The chain combines TRBV7-9 with TRBJ1-2; D remains ambiguous. V was clipped by 3 bases and J by 4 bases, with 12 bases between them. This CDR3 has 14 amino acids. Germline-derived CDR1 and CDR2 are SEHNR and FQNEAQ (reference sequence).

This sequence joins TRBV2 and TRBJ2-5; D not resolved. This CDR3 contains 13 residues. The germline V and J ends were trimmed by 11 bases and 0 bases, with 13 bases remaining between them. CDR1 is SNHLY, CDR2 FYNNEI, per germline. The CDR3 DNA sequence: TGTGCCGGTACCCACGAGTACCAAGAGACCCAGTACTTC. Amino acid sequence: CAGTHEYQETQYF.

This clone showed up just a few times. The rearrangement uses TRBV6-4 and TRBJ1-5, with D hard to call. The V gene lost 7 bases and the J gene lost 7 bases, with 5 bases spanning the gap. The CDR3 consists of 10 residues. In germline, CDR1 is MRHNA, CDR2 SNTAGT. The CDR3 region has the DNA TGTGCCAGCATCTTACAGCCCCAGCATTTT. Protein sequence: CASILQPQHF.

V usage is TRBV6-6 and J usage is TRBJ2-1, with 15 nucleotides matching TRBD2. CDR3 length: 16 residues. Germline lookup yields CDR1 MNHNY and CDR2 SVGAGI (reference sequence). The ends lost 0 bases at V and 6 bases at J; junction bases unmatched: 0. The CDR3 DNA sequence: TGTGCCAGCAGTTACTCGGGACTAGCGGGAGGCAATGAGCAGTTCTTC. Its protein is CASSYSGLAGGNEQFF.

The V call is TRBV29-1, the J call TRBJ1-1, with 9 bases aligning to TRBD1. The CDR3 totals 11 residues. CDR1 is SQVTM, CDR2 ANQGSEA, per germline. Unmatched junction bases numbered 2, after V lost 0 bases and J lost 12 bases. The CDR3 DNA reads TGCAGCGTTGAAGACGGGACAGGGTCTTTCTTT. Amino acids: CSVEDGTGSFF.

This clone was detected a few times. CDR3 DNA sequence: TGTGCCAGCAGTCTGGACAGGGGGCTTCAGCCCCAGCATTTT. This gives the protein CASSLDRGLQPQHF. The V and J genes are TRBV2 and TRBJ1-5; TRBD1 matches 11 bases. CDR3 length: 14 amino acids. The trim removed 5 bases at V and 6 bases at J, leaving 3 bases unmatched. Per germline, CDR1 SNHLY and CDR2 FYNNEI.

The rearrangement joins TRBV5-4 to TRBJ2-5, with TRBD2 as a possible D gene (5 bases). This CDR3 is 12 amino acids long. Germline V lookup: CDR1 SGHNT, CDR2 YYREEE (reference sequence). V shed 3 bases and J shed 5 bases, with 8 bases lying between them. CDR3 in amino acids: CASSSTGETQYF. CDR3 sequence (DNA): TGTGCCAGCAGCTCAACGGGGGAGACCCAGTACTTC.

This clone was picked up a small number of times. This chain uses TRBV28 with TRBJ2-7, with 7 bases matching TRBD1. Germline CDR1 reads MDHEN; CDR2 reads SYDVKM. Germline trimming cut 7 bases from V and 0 bases from J; bases unmatched to any gene: 3. The CDR3 consists of 13 residues. CDR3 in amino acids: CASTTGYSYEQYF. The CDR3 region has the DNA TGTGCCAGCACGACAGGGTACTCCTACGAGCAGTACTTC.

The chain employs TRBV2 and TRBJ2-4; a possible D gene is TRBD1 (6 bases). Trimming left V 0 bases short and J 5 bases short, with 14 bases between. The germline V gene has CDR1 SNHLY and CDR2 FYNNEI. The CDR3 is 16 residues long. The chain's CDR3 is CASSEAPARGENIQYF. The CDR3 DNA reads as TGTGCCAGCAGTGAAGCCCCTGCCAGGGGCGAAAACATTCAGTACTTC.